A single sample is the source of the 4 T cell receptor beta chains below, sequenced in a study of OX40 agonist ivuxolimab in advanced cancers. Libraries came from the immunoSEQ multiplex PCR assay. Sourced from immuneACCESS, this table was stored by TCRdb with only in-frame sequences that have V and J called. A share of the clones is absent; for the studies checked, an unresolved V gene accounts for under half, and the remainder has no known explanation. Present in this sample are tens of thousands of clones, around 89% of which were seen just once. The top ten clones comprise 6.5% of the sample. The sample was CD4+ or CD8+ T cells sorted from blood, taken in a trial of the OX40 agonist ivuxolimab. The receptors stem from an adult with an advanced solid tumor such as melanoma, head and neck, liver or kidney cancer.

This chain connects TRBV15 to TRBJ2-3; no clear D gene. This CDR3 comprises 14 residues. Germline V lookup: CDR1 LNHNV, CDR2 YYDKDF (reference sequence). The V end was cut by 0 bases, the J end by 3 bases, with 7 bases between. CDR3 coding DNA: TGTGCCACCAGCAGAGATGGTGGGACAGATACGCAGTATTTT. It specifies CATSRDGGTDTQYF. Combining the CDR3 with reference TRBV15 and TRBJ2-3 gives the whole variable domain DAMVIQNPRYQVTQFGKPVTLSCSQTLNHNVMYWYQQKSSQAPKLLFHYYDKDFNNEADTPDNFQSRRPNTSFCFLDIRSPGLGDTAMYLCATSRDGGTDTQYFGPGTRLTVL.

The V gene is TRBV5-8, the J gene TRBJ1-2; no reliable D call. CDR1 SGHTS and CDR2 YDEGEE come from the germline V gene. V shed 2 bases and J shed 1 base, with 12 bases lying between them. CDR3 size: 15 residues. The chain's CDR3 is CASSFRGHFNYGYTF. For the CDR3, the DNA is TGTGCCAGCAGCTTCCGAGGGCACTTTAACTATGGCTACACCTTC. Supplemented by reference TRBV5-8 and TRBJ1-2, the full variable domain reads EAGVTQSPTHLIKTRGQQATLRCSPISGHTSVYWYQQALGLGLQFLLWYDEGEERNRGNFPPRFSGRQFPNYSSELNVNALELEDSALYLCASSFRGHFNYGYTFGSGTRLTVV.

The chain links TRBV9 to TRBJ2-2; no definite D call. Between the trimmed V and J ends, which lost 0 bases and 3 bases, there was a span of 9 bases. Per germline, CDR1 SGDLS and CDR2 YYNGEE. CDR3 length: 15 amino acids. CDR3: CASSVDNSYTGELFF. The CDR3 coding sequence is TGTGCCAGCAGCGTAGATAACAGCTACACCGGGGAGCTGTTTTTT.

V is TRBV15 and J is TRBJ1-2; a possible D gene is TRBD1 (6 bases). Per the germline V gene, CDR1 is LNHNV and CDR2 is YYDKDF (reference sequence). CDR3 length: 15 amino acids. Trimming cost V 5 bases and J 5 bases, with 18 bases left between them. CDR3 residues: CATSSGTSLNYGYTF. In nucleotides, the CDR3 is TGTGCCACCAGCTCCGGGACAAGCCTTAATTATGGCTACACCTTC. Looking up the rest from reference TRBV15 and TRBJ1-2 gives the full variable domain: DAMVIQNPRYQVTQFGKPVTLSCSQTLNHNVMYWYQQKSSQAPKLLFHYYDKDFNNEADTPDNFQSRRPNTSFCFLDIRSPGLGDTAMYLCATSSGTSLNYGYTFGSGTRLTVV.